Listed here is a single TCR beta chain. Its antigen is as yet unknown. The DNA ends 3 residues before the CDR3 does, and the rest of the CDR3 is filled in from the germline J gene. The data derive from a study of T cell clonality in common variable immunodeficiency. CVID meant reduced serum IgG, IgA and/or IgM plus specific antibody deficiency. Most patients and controls had Caucasian heritage. The CDR3 extends over 12 amino acids. V lost 4 bases and J 4 bases, leaving 5 bases between the germline ends. CDR1 and CDR2 (germline): SGHTA, FQGNSA. Study-level results: What drives increased CVID clonality needs T cell subpopulation sequencing. CVID patient heterogeneity limited repertoire-clinical complication correlations. Reportedly, TCR beta sequences from common variable immunodeficiency showed fewer deletions and N-nucleotide insertions.

Libraries were prepared by immunoSEQ multiplex PCR; TCRdb keeps only in-frame clonotypes and omits some of them. The sample is made up of about 19,000 clones, none counted only once. The V gene is TRBV7-2, the J gene TRBJ2-1; D is undetermined. Specimen: peripheral blood mononuclear cells. This receptor was taken from a human donor with common variable immunodeficiency. The CDR3 here is CASSSNYNEQFF. The covered CDR3 bases are TGTGCCAGCAGCTCTAATTACAATGAG.